The sequence of this T cell receptor (beta chain) was determined in a study of T cell responses to AZD1222 COVID-19 vaccine. Study-wide context: Second doses at about 4 or about 12 weeks were pooled. General study findings and limits: Baseline testing showed seropositivity in only a handful of AZD1222 recipients. Repertoire sampling occurred only after the peak T cell response. Targeting of unmutated variant regions was reportedly seen in nearly half of spike-specific TCRs.

The repertoire was sequenced with immunoSEQ multiplex PCR; TCRdb's copy has only in-frame clones and lacks some. The sample has 75,000 to 90,000 clones; approximately 80% are singletons. For this clone: Its specificity is not known.

This material consisted of peripheral blood, taken on day 0 of AZD1222 vaccination. The sequence came from an adult in good health.

The CDR3 DNA reads TGTGCCAGCAGTTTGAGAGGCGATACTGAAGCTTTCTTT. Encoded protein: CASSLRGDTEAFF. The rearrangement links TRBV7-9 to TRBJ1-1, with no clear D. Trimming stripped 6 bases from V and 5 bases from J, with 13 bases between. Germline lookup yields CDR1 SEHNR and CDR2 FQNEAQ (reference sequence). The CDR3 is made up of 13 amino acids.